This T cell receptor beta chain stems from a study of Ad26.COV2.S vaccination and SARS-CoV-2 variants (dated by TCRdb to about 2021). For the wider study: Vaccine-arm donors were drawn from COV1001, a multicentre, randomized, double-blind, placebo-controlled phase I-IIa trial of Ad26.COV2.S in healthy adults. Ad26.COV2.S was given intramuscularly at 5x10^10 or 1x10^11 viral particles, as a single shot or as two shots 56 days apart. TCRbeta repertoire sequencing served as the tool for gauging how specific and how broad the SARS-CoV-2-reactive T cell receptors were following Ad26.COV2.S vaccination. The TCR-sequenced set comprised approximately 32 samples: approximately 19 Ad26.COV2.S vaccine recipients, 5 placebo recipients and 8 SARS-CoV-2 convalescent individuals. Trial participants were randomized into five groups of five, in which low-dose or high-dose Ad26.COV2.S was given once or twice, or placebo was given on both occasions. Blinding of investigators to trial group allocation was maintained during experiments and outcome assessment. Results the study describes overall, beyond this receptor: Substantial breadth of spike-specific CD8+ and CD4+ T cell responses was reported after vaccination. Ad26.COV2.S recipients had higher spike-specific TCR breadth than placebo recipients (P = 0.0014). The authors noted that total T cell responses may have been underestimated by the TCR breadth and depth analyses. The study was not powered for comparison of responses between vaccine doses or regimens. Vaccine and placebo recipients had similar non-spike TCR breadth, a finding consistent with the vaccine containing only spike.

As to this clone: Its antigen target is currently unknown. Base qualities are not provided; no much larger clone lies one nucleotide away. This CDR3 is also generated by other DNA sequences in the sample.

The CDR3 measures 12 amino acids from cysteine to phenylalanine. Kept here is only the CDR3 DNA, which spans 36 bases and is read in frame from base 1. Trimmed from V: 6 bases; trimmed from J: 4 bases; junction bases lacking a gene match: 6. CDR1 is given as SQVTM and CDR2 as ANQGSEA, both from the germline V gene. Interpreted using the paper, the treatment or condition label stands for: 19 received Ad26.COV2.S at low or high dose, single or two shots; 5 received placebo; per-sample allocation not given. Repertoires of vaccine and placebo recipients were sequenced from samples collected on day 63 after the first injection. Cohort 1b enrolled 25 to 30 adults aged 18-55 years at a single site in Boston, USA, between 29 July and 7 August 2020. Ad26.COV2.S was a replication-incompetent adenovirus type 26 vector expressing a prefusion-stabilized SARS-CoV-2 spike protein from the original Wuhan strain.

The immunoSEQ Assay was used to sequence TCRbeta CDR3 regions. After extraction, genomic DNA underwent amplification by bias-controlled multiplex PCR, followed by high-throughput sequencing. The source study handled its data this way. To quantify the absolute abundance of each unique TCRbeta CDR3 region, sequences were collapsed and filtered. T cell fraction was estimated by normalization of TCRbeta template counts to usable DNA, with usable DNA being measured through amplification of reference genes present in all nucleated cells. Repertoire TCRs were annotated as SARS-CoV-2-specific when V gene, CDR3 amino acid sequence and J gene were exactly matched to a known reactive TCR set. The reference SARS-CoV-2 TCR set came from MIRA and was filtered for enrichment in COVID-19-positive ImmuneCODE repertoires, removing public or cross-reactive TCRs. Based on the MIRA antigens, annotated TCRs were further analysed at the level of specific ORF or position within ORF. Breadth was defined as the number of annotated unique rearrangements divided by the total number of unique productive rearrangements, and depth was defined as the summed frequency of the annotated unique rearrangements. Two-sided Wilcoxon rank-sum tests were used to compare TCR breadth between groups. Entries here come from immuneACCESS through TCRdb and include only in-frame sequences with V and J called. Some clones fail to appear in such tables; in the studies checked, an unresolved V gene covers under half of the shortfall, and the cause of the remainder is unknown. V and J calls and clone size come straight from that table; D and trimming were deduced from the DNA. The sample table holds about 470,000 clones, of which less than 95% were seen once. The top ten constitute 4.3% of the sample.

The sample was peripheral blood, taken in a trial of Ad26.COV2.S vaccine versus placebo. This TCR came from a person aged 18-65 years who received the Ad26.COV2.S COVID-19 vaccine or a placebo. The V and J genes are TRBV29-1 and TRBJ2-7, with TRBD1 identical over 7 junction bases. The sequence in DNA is TGCAGCGTCACCGGGACAGCTTACGAGCAGTACTTC. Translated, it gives CSVTGTAYEQYF.